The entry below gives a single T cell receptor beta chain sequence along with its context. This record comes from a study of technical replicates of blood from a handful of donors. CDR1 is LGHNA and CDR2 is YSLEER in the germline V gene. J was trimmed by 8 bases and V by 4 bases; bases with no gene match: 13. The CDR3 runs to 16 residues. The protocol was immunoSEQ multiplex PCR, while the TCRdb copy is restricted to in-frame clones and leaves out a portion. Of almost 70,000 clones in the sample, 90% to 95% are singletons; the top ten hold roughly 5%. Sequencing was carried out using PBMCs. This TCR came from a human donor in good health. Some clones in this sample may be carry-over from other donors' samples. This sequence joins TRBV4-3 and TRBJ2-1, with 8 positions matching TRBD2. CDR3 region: CASSPRSAGEFDEQFF. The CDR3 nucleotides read TGCGCCAGCAGCCCAAGATCAGCGGGAGAATTCGATGAGCAGTTCTTC.